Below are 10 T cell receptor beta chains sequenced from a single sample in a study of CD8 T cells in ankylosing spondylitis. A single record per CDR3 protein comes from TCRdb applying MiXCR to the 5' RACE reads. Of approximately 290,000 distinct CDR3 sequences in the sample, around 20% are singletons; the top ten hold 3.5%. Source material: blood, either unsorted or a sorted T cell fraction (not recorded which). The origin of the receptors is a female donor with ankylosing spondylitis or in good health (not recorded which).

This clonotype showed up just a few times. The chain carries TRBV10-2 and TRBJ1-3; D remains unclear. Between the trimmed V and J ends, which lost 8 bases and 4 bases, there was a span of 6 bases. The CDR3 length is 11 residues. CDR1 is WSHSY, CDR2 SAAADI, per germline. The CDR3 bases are TGCGCCAGCCACGAGGGAAACACCATATATTTT. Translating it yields CASHEGNTIYF.

CDR3 sequence: CASSYAEKGEPQHF. CDR3 bases: TGTGCCAGCAGTTACGCTGAGAAGGGGGAGCCCCAGCATTTT. V is TRBV6-5 and J is TRBJ1-5; a weak D match, TRBD1 (6 bases). The V and J ends lost 2 bases and 8 bases respectively, with 13 bases between them. Germline CDR1 is MNHEY and CDR2 is SVGAGI. This CDR3 has 14 amino acids.

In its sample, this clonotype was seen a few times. The CDR3 spells CSVGGSRGGDTQYF. The CDR3 nucleotides are TGCAGCGTGGGGGGATCCCGCGGTGGAGATACGCAGTATTTT. The genes are TRBV29-1 and TRBJ2-3; D perhaps matches TRBD2 (6 bases). CDR3 size: 14 residues. Per the germline V gene, CDR1 is SQVTM and CDR2 is ANQGSEA. The V and J ends lost 6 bases and 5 bases respectively, with 18 bases between them.

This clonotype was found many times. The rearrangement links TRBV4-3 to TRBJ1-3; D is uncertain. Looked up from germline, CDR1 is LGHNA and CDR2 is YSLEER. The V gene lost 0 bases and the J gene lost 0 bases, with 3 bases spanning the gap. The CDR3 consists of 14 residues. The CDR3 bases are TGCGCCAGCAGCCAAGAGAGCTCTGGAAACACCATATATTTT. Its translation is CASSQESSGNTIYF.

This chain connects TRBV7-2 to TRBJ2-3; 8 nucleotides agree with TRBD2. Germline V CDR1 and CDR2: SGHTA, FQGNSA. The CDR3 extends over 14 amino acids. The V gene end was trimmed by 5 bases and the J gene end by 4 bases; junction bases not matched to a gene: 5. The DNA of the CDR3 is TGTGCCAGCAGCGCCGAGACTAGCGCAGATACGCAGTATTTT. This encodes CASSAETSADTQYF.

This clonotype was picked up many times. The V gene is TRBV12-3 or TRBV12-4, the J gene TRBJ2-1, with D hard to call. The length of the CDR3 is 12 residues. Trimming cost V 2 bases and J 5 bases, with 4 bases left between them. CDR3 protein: CASSLHNNEQFF. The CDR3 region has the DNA TGTGCCAGCAGTTTACACAACAATGAGCAGTTCTTC.

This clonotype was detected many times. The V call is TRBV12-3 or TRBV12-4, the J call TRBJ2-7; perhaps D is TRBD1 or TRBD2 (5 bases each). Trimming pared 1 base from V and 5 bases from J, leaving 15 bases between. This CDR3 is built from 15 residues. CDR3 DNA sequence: TGTGCCAGCAGTTTAGGACGGGACGCAGAGAACGAGCAGTACTTC. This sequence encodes CASSLGRDAENEQYF.

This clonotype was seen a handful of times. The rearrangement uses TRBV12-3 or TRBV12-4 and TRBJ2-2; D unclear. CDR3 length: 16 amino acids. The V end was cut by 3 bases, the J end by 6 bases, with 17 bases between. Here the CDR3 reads CASSLWWGPSPGELFF. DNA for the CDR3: TGTGCCAGCAGTTTGTGGTGGGGTCCAAGCCCCGGGGAGCTGTTTTTT.

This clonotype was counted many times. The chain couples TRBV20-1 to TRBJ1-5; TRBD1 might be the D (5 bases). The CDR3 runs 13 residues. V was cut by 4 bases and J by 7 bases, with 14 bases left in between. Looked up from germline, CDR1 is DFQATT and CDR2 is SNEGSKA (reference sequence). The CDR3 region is CSATDRLEQPQHF. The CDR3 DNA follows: TGCAGTGCTACCGACAGACTAGAACAGCCCCAGCATTTT.

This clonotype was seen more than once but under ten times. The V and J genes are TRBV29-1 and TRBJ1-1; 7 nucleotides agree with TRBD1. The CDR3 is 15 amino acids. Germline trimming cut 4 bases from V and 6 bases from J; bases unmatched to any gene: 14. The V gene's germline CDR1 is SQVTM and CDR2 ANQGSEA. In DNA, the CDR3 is TGCAGCGTTGCAGAAGGGGGCGGGTTGGGGTCTGAAGCTTTCTTT. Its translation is CSVAEGGGLGSEAFF.